This T cell receptor (beta chain) was sequenced in a study of blood T cell repertoires in COVID-19. As for the study in general: Samples representing acute and convalescent COVID-19 were sourced from the United States, Italy and Spain. PBMCs, B-cell-depleted T cells, or T cells were the source of the cDNA or gDNA that made up the material.

Original methodology: Estimates of nucleated cell counts were drawn from the amplification of reference gene primers. The assay was immunoSEQ multiplex PCR, and TCRdb's table has in-frame clones only and misses some. For V, J and clone size, that table is used; D and trimming come from the DNA. The sample includes about 210,000 clones, around 88% of them seen just once. V was clipped by 3 bases and J by 0 bases, with 7 bases between them. The CDR3 loop spans 15 amino acids. The germline V gene encodes CDR1 SGHRS and CDR2 YFSETQ. The gene calls are TRBV5-1 and TRBJ2-6, with a weak D call TRBD1 (5 bases). The specimen was peripheral blood. The TCR sequence derives from a man between 18 and 35 years old with active or convalescent COVID-19. CDR3 sequence: CASSSQGSGANVLTF. The CDR3 DNA follows: TGCGCCAGCAGCTCCCAGGGCTCTGGGGCCAACGTCCTGACTTTC.